What follows is one T cell receptor beta chain and its context. Its antigen is undetermined. This specimen comes from a study of cytomegalovirus exposure and HLA in healthy donors. The CDR3 runs 12 residues. The germline CDR1 and CDR2 sequences are KGHSH and LQKENI. With 6 bases clipped from V and 6 bases from J, the junction kept 3 bases outside the gene matches. PCR primers comprised 60 Vbeta and 13 Jbeta primers. Original processing notes: Later work found around 85 million unique TCR beta chains, with 9.5 million to 11 million shared. Generated by immunoSEQ multiplex PCR, the TCRdb table keeps only in-frame clones and is missing some. D and trimming were read from the DNA, whereas the V and J calls and clone size are those reported in that table. The sample shows around 100,000 clones, 65% to 90% of them seen only once. Study outcomes and limitations: For most TCR sequences rarity was the rule, although some public TCRs occurred in many donors. In a later analysis, compared with equally common non-associated chains, HLA-associated beta chains were more expanded.

This receptor was identified in a woman in her 70s in good health and CMV-seropositive. The chain carries TRBV18 and TRBJ1-2; 8 nucleotides line up with TRBD1. The sample was PBMCs. CDR3 amino acids: CASSVTGDGYTF. CDR3 coding DNA: TGTGCCAGCTCCGTGACAGGGGATGGCTACACCTTC.